This entry concerns a single TCR beta chain. These data originate in a study of blood T cell repertoires in COVID-19. The overall study: PBMCs, B-cell-depleted T cells, or T cells were the source of the cDNA or gDNA that made up the material.

Per germline, CDR1 SGHAT and CDR2 FQNNGV. The ends were cut back, 3 bases at V and 11 bases at J, with 11 bases in the middle. The CDR3 is 12 amino acids. TCRdb's table, derived via immunoSEQ multiplex PCR, lists solely in-frame clones and lacks some. The sample comprises 25,000 to 35,000 clones, nearly 90% of which are singletons, and about a tenth rests with the top ten. The sequence derives from a human donor in a cohort sampled during active COVID-19. J is TRBJ2-4 and V is TRBV11-2, with D uncertain. The sample taken for sequencing was peripheral blood. CDR3 loop: CASSFSVDFQYF. For the CDR3, the DNA is TGTGCCAGCAGCTTCAGTGTTGATTTTCAGTACTTC.